This TCR beta chain stems from a study of blood T cell repertoires in COVID-19. Study information: From the United States, Italy and Spain came samples of acute and convalescent COVID-19. In each case, the material was cDNA or gDNA derived from T cells, B-cell-depleted T cells, or PBMCs.

Source study methods: Nucleated cell counts were estimated from reference gene primer amplification. Produced via immunoSEQ multiplex PCR; TCRdb's table is partial and in-frame only. That table furnishes V, J and clone size, whereas the DNA furnished D and trimming. This table has more than 250,000 clones, approximately 80% appearing once. This receptor was obtained from a human donor in a cohort sampled during active COVID-19. The sequenced material came from peripheral blood.

The CDR3 DNA sequence: TGTGCCAGCACCGTGAGACTAGCGGGGGGGCACAGGGAGCTGTTTTTT. Translated: CASTVRLAGGHRELFF. V and J are TRBV2 and TRBJ2-2; 14 bases line up with TRBD2. J lost 9 bases, V lost 7 bases, and 10 bases had no gene match. This CDR3 has 16 residues. Germline lookup yields CDR1 SNHLY and CDR2 FYNNEI. Looking up the rest from reference TRBV2 and TRBJ2-2 gives the full variable domain: EPEVTQTPSHQVTQMGQEVILRCVPISNHLYFYWYRQILGQKVEFLVSFYNNEISEKSEIFDDQFSVERPDGSNFTLKIRSTKLEDSAMYFCASTVRLAGGHRELFFGEGSRLTVL.